This T cell receptor beta chain derives from a study of T cells in Graves' hyperthyroidism and ophthalmopathy. Researchers amplified the TCR beta CDR3 regions from RNA transcripts. TCR CDR3 regions were first amplified by RT-PCR with HTBI primers. From the multiplex PCR reads, TCRdb called clonotypes with MiXCR, one entry per CDR3 protein. The data contain under 350,000 distinct CDR3 sequences, 20% to 25% of them singletons. This CDR3 spans 13 amino acids. The germline CDR1 and CDR2 sequences are SGHRS and YFSETQ. Germline trimming cut 5 bases from V and 3 bases from J; bases unmatched to any gene: 1. This clonotype was seen ten or more times. The CDR3 end shows no conserved phenylalanine or tryptophan, and so a read error is likely.

The receptor's source is a woman in her forties or fifties with Graves' hyperthyroidism. Sequencing input: blood. The chain carries TRBV5-1 and TRBJ1-1; 10 bases are shared with TRBD1. This chain's CDR3 is CASRGTGDTEAFL. DNA for the CDR3: TGCGCCAGCAGAGGGACAGGGGACACTGAAGCTTTCCTT.